Presented here are 19 T cell receptor beta chains from one specimen sequenced in a study of regulatory T cells in long-lasting Graves disease. Arm-PCR of CDR3 regions and iRepertoire HTBI primers were used to build TCR beta libraries. TCRdb re-called the multiplex PCR reads with MiXCR, one entry per CDR3 protein. The sample lists roughly 380,000 distinct CDR3 sequences; 15% to 19% were seen once. Time point defined: newly diagnosed GD, antithyroid drugs for less than 3 months. RNA isolated from PBMCs was used to make the TCR library. Here the sequenced sample was peripheral blood mononuclear cells (PBMCs), taken at new diagnosis, from a patient treated with antithyroid drugs. The origin of the receptors is a female donor with Graves disease.

This clonotype was counted a few times. The rearrangement links TRBV10-3 to TRBJ1-1; D unclear. V lost 6 bases, J lost 3 bases, and 8 bases lay in between. Looked up from germline, CDR1 is ENHRY and CDR2 is SYGVKD. This CDR3 has 12 amino acids. In nucleotides, the CDR3 is TGTGCCATCAGGCGAGACGACACTGAAGCTTTCTTT. Its protein is CAIRRDDTEAFF.

V usage is TRBV11-3 and J usage is TRBJ2-3; unclear D gene. The germline gives CDR1 SGHNT, CDR2 YENEEA. The CDR3 sequence is 14 residues long. V was clipped by 2 bases and J by 1 base, with 7 bases between them. The CDR3 DNA is TGTGCCAGCAGCTTATTCCCAGGCACAGATACGCAGTATTTT. Its protein product is CASSLFPGTDTQYF.

This clonotype was counted only a few times. V usage is TRBV7-9 and J usage is TRBJ1-5; possible D gene TRBD1, 6 bases. The CDR3 is 15 residues long. The germline V and J ends were trimmed by 5 bases and 4 bases, with 15 bases remaining between them. Germline CDR1 SEHNR, CDR2 FQNEAQ (reference sequence). CDR3 coding DNA: TGTGCCAGCAGCCCCCTGACAGGTCTTAATCAGCCCCAGCATTTT. Translating it yields CASSPLTGLNQPQHF.

This clonotype was seen repeatedly, ten times or more. The chain couples TRBV5-4 to TRBJ1-1; D gene uncertain. The CDR3 spans 13 residues. CDR1 is SGHNT, CDR2 YYREEE, per germline (reference sequence). Trimming removed 3 bases at V and 7 bases at J, with 13 bases between. DNA of the CDR3: TGTGCCAGCAGCTACCCTTCAGATAGTGAAGCTTTCTTT. Protein: CASSYPSDSEAFF.

The table lists this clonotype with many counts. J is TRBJ1-5 and V is TRBV28, with D possibly matching TRBD1 (5 bases). CDR3 length equals 12 residues. Germline values: CDR1 MDHEN, CDR2 SYDVKM. V gave up 5 bases and J gave up 7 bases, with 9 bases separating them. CDR3 sequence reads: CASSGGAQPQHF. The CDR3 DNA sequence: TGTGCCAGCAGTGGGGGAGCCCAGCCCCAGCATTTT. Looking up the rest from reference TRBV28 and TRBJ1-5 gives the full variable domain: DVKVTQSSRYLVKRTGEKVFLECVQDMDHENMFWYRQDPGLGLRLIYFSYDVKMKEKGDIPEGYSVSREKKERFSLILESASTNQTSMYLCASSGGAQPQHFGDGTRLSIL.

This clonotype was recorded many times. The chain recombines TRBV6-4 with TRBJ1-1, with D perhaps TRBD1 (5 bases). V shed 5 bases and J shed 1 base, with 8 bases lying between them. This CDR3 is 13 amino acids long. Per the germline V gene, CDR1 is MRHNA and CDR2 is SNTAGT. For the CDR3, the DNA is TGTGCCAGCAGTCGGGACGGGAACACTGAAGCTTTCTTT. Its translation is CASSRDGNTEAFF.

J is TRBJ2-1 and V is TRBV19, with D maybe TRBD2 (5 bases). The germline V gene has CDR1 LNHDA and CDR2 SQIVND (reference sequence). The CDR3 length is 13 residues. Trimming left V 3 bases short and J 10 bases short, with 13 bases between. The CDR3 nucleotides are TGTGCCAGTAGTATCAGGACTCCTGGGGAGCAGTTCTTC. Residues: CASSIRTPGEQFF.

The gene calls are TRBV30 and TRBJ1-1; D is uncertain. V shed 7 bases and J shed 1 base, with 7 bases lying between them. This CDR3 has 11 amino acids. Germline-derived CDR1 and CDR2 are GTSNPN and SVGIG (reference sequence). CDR3 nucleotides: TGTGCCTCCGGGAGGAACACTGAAGCTTTCTTT. Encoded protein: CASGRNTEAFF.

V gene TRBV25-1 combines with J gene TRBJ2-1, with 14 nucleotides matching TRBD2. Germline CDR1 MGHDK, CDR2 SYGVNS. This CDR3 contains 16 residues. J gave up 6 bases and V 8 bases, and 9 bases lay outside the gene matches. The CDR3 DNA sequence: TGTGCCAGCGGCAGACTAGCGGGGGGGCTAATCAATGAGCAGTTCTTC. It translates to CASGRLAGGLINEQFF.

This clonotype was observed a single time. The rearrangement uses TRBV5-5 and TRBJ1-1; 7 nucleotides line up with TRBD1. There are 13 residues in the CDR3. After removal of 1 base from V and 4 bases from J, the junction contained 1 base not matched to a gene. In germline, CDR1 is SGHKS, CDR2 YYEKEE (reference sequence). Here the CDR3 reads CASSLRQGTEAFF. In nucleotides, the CDR3 is TGTGCCAGCAGCTTGCGACAGGGCACTGAAGCTTTCTTT.

As concerns this clonotype: A much larger clone lies one base from this, so it may be a read error. This chain joins TRBV11-3 and TRBJ2-1; D remains unclear. Deletions cut 2 bases from V and 5 bases from J, with 13 bases between. This CDR3 has 15 amino acids. The germline V gene encodes CDR1 SGHNT and CDR2 YENEEA. CDR3 bases: TGTGCCAGCAGCTTAAGGGCCGACCCCCACAATGAGCAGTTCTTC. Translating it yields CASSLRADPHNEQFF. The full variable domain, rest sourced from reference TRBV11-3 and TRBJ2-1, is EAGVVQSPRYKIIEKKQPVAFWCNPISGHNTLYWYLQNLGQGPELLIRYENEEAVDDSQLPKDRFSAERLKGVDSTLKIQPAELGDSAVYLCASSLRADPHNEQFFGPGTRLTVL.

This chain connects TRBV28 to TRBJ1-5; D unresolved. The V gene's germline CDR1 is MDHEN and CDR2 SYDVKM. The CDR3 runs 16 residues. Trimming removed 1 base at V and 0 bases at J, with 10 bases between. The CDR3 spells CASSLYSYYSNQPQHF. In DNA form, the CDR3 reads TGTGCCAGCAGTTTATACAGCTATTATAGCAATCAGCCCCAGCATTTT.

This clonotype was recorded a few times. V is TRBV28 and J is TRBJ2-7; D could derive from TRBD1 or TRBD2 (5 bases each). The CDR3 loop spans 16 amino acids. CDR1 is MDHEN, CDR2 SYDVKM, per germline. Trimming removed 6 bases from V and 3 bases from J, with 21 bases in between. The CDR3 nucleotides are TGTGCCAGCAGGCCTATGTTGCTGGGACGGCTCTACGAGCAGTACTTC. Encoded protein: CASRPMLLGRLYEQYF.

J is TRBJ2-1 and V is TRBV7-3; D is possibly TRBD2 (6 bases). The CDR3 has 14 amino acids. V dropped 1 base and J dropped 9 bases, with 13 bases sitting between them. Germline V gene lookup returns CDR1 SGHTA and CDR2 FQGTGA. The chain's CDR3 is CASSLMGLRGEQFF. The DNA of the CDR3 is TGTGCCAGCAGCTTAATGGGACTCCGGGGTGAGCAGTTCTTC.

This clonotype has at least ten counts. The V call is TRBV7-9, the J call TRBJ1-1; 11 bases match TRBD1. The germline V gene encodes CDR1 SEHNR and CDR2 FQNEAQ (reference sequence). V gave up 1 base and J gave up 3 bases; unmatched junction bases: 10. The CDR3 loop spans 18 amino acids. The chain's CDR3 is CASSLVGYTGQGDTEAFF. CDR3 sequence (DNA): TGTGCCAGCAGCTTAGTAGGATATACGGGACAGGGGGACACTGAAGCTTTCTTT.

This clonotype was recorded at least ten times. This chain links TRBV5-1 with TRBJ1-1; 8 bases agree with TRBD1. V trimming: 0 bases; J trimming: 6 bases; junction bases outside the gene matches: 1. The V gene's germline CDR1 is SGHRS and CDR2 YFSETQ. The CDR3 runs to 13 residues. CDR3: CASSLVQGAEAFF. CDR3 nucleotides: TGCGCCAGCAGCTTGGTACAGGGGGCTGAAGCTTTCTTT.

This clonotype was seen many times. V and J are TRBV27 and TRBJ2-5; TRBD1 matches 7 bases. Losses at the gene ends were 3 bases for V and 5 bases for J; bases not matched to a gene: 9. Germline V gives CDR1 MNHEY, CDR2 SMNVEV (reference sequence). The CDR3 covers 15 residues. DNA of the CDR3: TGTGCCAGCAGTTTCCCAGGACAGGCCTTGGAGACCCAGTACTTC. It is translated as CASSFPGQALETQYF.

This clonotype was counted only a few times. The rearrangement joins TRBV29-1 to TRBJ1-1; 7 bases map to TRBD1. Germline CDR1 SQVTM, CDR2 ANQGSEA. The length of the CDR3 is 12 residues. Trimming removed 7 bases from V and 3 bases from J; junction bases left unmatched: 5. In DNA form, the CDR3 reads TGCAGCGCGACAGGGAGGGACACTGAAGCTTTCTTT. Translating it yields CSATGRDTEAFF.

J is TRBJ2-3 and V is TRBV10-3; 7 nucleotides agree with TRBD2. Per the germline V gene, CDR1 is ENHRY and CDR2 is SYGVKD. Losses at the gene ends were 0 bases for V and 4 bases for J; bases not matched to a gene: 7. The CDR3 covers 16 residues. The CDR3 loop is CAISESLVGGADTQYF. The DNA of the CDR3 is TGTGCCATCAGTGAGTCGCTAGTGGGGGGGGCAGATACGCAGTATTTT.